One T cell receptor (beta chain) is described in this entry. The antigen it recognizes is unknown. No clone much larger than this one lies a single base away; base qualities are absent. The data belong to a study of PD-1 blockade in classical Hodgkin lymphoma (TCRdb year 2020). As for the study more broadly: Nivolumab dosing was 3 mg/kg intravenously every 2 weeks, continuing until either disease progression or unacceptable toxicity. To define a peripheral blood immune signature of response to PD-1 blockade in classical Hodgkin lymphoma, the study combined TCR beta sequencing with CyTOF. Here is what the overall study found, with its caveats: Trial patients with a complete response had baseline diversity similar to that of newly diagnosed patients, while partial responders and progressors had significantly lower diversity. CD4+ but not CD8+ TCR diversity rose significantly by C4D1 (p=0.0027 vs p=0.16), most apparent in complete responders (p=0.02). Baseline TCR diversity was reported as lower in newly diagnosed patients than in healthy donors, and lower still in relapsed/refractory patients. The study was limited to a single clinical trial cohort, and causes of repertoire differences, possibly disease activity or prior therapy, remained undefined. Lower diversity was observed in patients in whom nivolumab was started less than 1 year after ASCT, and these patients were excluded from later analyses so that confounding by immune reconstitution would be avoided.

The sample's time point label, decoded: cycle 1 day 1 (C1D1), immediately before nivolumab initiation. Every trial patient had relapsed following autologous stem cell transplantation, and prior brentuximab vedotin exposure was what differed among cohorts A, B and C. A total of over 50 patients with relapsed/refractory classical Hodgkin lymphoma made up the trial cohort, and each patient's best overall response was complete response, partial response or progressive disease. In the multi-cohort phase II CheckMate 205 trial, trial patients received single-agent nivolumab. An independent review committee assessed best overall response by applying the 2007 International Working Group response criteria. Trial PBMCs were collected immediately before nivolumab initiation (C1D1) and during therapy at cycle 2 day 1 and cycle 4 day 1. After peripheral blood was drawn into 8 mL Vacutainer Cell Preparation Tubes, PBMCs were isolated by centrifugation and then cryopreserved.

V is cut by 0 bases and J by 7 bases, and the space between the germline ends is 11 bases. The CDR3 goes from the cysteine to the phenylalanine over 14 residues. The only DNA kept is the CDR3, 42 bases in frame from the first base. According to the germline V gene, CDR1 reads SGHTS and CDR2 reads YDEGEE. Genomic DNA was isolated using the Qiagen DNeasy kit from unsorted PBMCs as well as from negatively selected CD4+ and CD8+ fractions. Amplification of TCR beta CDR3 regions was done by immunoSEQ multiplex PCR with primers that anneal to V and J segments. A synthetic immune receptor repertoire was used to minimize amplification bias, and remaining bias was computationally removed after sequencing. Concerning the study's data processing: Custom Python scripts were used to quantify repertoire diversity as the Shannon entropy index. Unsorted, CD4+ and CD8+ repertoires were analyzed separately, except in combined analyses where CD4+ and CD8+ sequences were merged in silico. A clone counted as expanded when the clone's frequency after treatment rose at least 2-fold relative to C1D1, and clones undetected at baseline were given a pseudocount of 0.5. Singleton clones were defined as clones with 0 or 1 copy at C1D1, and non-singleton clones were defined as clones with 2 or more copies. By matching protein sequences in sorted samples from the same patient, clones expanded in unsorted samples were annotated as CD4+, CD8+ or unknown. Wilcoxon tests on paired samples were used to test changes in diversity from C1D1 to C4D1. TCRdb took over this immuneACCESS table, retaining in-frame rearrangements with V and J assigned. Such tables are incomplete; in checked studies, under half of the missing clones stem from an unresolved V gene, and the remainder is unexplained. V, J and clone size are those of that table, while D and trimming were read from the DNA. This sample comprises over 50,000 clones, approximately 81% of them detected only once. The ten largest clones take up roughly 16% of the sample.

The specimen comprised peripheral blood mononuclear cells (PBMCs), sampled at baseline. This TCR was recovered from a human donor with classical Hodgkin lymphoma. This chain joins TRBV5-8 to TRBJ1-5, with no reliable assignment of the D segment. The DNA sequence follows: TGTGCCAGCAGCTTGGTTCGTAACGGGCAGCCCCAGCATTTT. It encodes CASSLVRNGQPQHF. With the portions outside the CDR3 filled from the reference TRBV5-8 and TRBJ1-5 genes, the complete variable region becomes EAGVTQSPTHLIKTRGQQATLRCSPISGHTSVYWYQQALGLGLQFLLWYDEGEERNRGNFPPRFSGRQFPNYSSELNVNALELEDSALYLCASSLVRNGQPQHFGDGTRLSIL.